The 18 T cell receptor beta chains below all came from one sample that was sequenced in a study of CD8 T cells in ankylosing spondylitis (dated by TCRdb to 2015 to 2018). What the research found in general, with its limitations: Blood from ankylosing spondylitis patients appeared to be characterized by a TCR beta motif composed of several highly homologous amino acid variants.

Library prep was done by 5' RACE. Instrument used: Illumina HiSeq 2500. TCRdb reprocessing: public reads trimmed at Q25 with fastp, clones called with MiXCR, in-frame beta chains kept. Merged by CDR3 protein, the rows form single entries marked with the most common genes and DNA. The sample has 500,000 to 550,000 distinct CDR3 sequences on record, about 12% of them singletons. The top ten constitute under 7.5% of the sample. Their antigen targets remain unknown. Sequencing was done on a sample of blood, either unsorted or a sorted T cell fraction (not recorded which). All receptors derive from a male donor with ankylosing spondylitis.

The chain carries TRBV5-1 and TRBJ1-1, with D maybe TRBD1 (6 bases). This CDR3 has 14 residues. The germline V gene has CDR1 SGHRS and CDR2 YFSETQ. V shed 2 bases and J shed 4 bases, with 12 bases lying between them. The CDR3 nucleotides read TGCGCCAGCAGCTTTACAGGGCGACCCACTGAAGCTTTCTTT. Residues: CASSFTGRPTEAFF.

J is TRBJ2-7 and V is TRBV2; 9 bases match TRBD1. The CDR3 spans 12 residues. J lost 2 bases, V lost 11 bases, and 4 bases had no gene match. The V gene's germline CDR1 is SNHLY and CDR2 FYNNEI. Here the CDR3 DNA reads TGTGCCTCTGACAGGGGGGCCTACGAGCAGTACTTC. Its protein is CASDRGAYEQYF.

The chain has TRBV6-2 or TRBV6-3 and TRBJ2-6, with 10 bases aligning to TRBD1. Germline CDR1 is MNHEY and CDR2 is SVGEGT. The CDR3 length is 19 residues. J was trimmed by 2 bases and V by 5 bases; bases with no gene match: 12. The DNA for the CDR3 is TGTGCCAGCAGTGTCCCGGGACAGGGGAAGGTTGCTGGGGCCAACGTCCTGACTTTC. Translation: CASSVPGQGKVAGANVLTF.

The rearrangement links TRBV7-8 to TRBJ1-1; 11 bases are shared with TRBD1. The CDR3 is made up of 15 amino acids. CDR1 is SGHVS and CDR2 is FQNEAQ in the germline V gene. The V gene end was trimmed by 4 bases and the J gene end by 5 bases; junction bases not matched to a gene: 6. The CDR3 region has the DNA TGTGCCAGCAGCTCGAACCGGGACAGGGGGACTGAAGCTTTCTTT. Translation gives CASSSNRDRGTEAFF.

This clonotype was detected a few times. This chain connects TRBV20-1 to TRBJ1-1; tentatively, D is TRBD1 (6 bases). Germline lookup yields CDR1 DFQATT and CDR2 SNEGSKA (reference sequence). Trimming took 4 bases from V and 1 from J, leaving 10 bases between them. The length of the CDR3 is 13 residues. The CDR3 spells CSANRDTNTEAFF. CDR3 in DNA: TGCAGTGCTAACCGGGACACGAACACTGAAGCTTTCTTT.

The V and J genes are TRBV7-2 and TRBJ1-1; D is undetermined. The V end was cut by 3 bases, the J end by 1 base, with 9 bases between. The CDR3 runs to 14 residues. Germline V gives CDR1 SGHTA, CDR2 FQGNSA. CDR3 residues: CASSLARTNTEAFF. CDR3 DNA: TGTGCCAGCAGCTTGGCCCGCACGAACACTGAAGCTTTCTTT.

J is TRBJ2-5 and V is TRBV5-6; 8 bases agree with TRBD2. The V segment lost 4 bases and the J segment 5 bases; nucleotides outside the gene matches: 7. This CDR3 region has 14 residues. The germline gives CDR1 SGHDT, CDR2 YYEEEE. CDR3 protein: CASSPARGGETQYF. CDR3 nucleotide sequence: TGTGCCAGCAGCCCAGCTCGGGGGGGGGAGACCCAGTACTTC.

The gene calls are TRBV5-5 and TRBJ2-4; a possible D gene is TRBD2 (7 bases). CDR3 length equals 13 residues. Germline lookup yields CDR1 SGHKS and CDR2 YYEKEE (reference sequence). V gave up 2 bases and J gave up 6 bases, with 9 bases separating them. The CDR3 reads CASSFGGANIQYF. Written as DNA, the CDR3 is TGTGCCAGCAGCTTTGGGGGGGCAAACATTCAGTACTTC.

The V and J genes are TRBV4-1 and TRBJ1-5; no firm D call. V lost 1 base to trimming and J lost 5 bases, with 15 bases between them. This CDR3 has 16 amino acids. From germline, CDR1 is MGHRA and CDR2 YSYEKL. DNA of the CDR3: TGCGCCAGCAGCCAAGGTTCTTGGGGTATCGATCAGCCCCAGCATTTT. Protein sequence: CASSQGSWGIDQPQHF.

This clonotype has ten or more counts. The rearrangement links TRBV27 to TRBJ2-7; either TRBD1 or TRBD2 may supply D (7 bases each). Germline V gene sequence: CDR1 MNHEY, CDR2 SMNVEV (reference sequence). The CDR3 runs 14 residues. Trimming shortened V by 6 bases and J by 0 bases, and 12 bases separated the two germline ends. This CDR3 is CASRGGGDSYEQYV. Written as DNA, the CDR3 is TGTGCCAGCAGGGGAGGGGGCGACTCCTACGAGCAGTACGTC.

The chain is built from TRBV7-9 and TRBJ2-1; TRBD2 is a possible D gene (6 bases). The CDR3 contains 14 residues. Trimming removed 10 bases from V and 7 bases from J, with 20 bases in between. Germline loops: CDR1 SEHNR, CDR2 FQNEAQ (reference sequence). The CDR3 protein is CATPGLQRENEQFF. CDR3 DNA: TGTGCCACCCCCGGACTTCAACGGGAGAATGAGCAGTTCTTC.

Notes on this clonotype: A much larger clone sits a single nucleotide away, making a read error possible. This chain connects TRBV12-3 or TRBV12-4 to TRBJ2-5; D uncertain. With 5 bases removed from V and 4 bases from J, the gap between germline ends came to 20 bases. The CDR3 consists of 16 residues. The CDR3 DNA reads as TGTGCCAGCAGTCCGAGGTTGGCACAGTGGGGAGAGACCCAGTACTTC. Its translation: CASSPRLAQWGETQYF.

This chain links TRBV20-1 with TRBJ1-2, with D tentatively TRBD1 (5 bases). Trimming removed 3 bases from V and 7 bases from J, with 12 bases in between. The CDR3 is 12 residues long. CDR1 is DFQATT and CDR2 is SNEGSKA in the germline V gene (reference sequence). The CDR3 sequence is CSASGGAGGYTF. CDR3 in DNA: TGCAGTGCTAGTGGCGGGGCTGGTGGCTACACCTTC.

This clonotype occurred many times. The chain couples TRBV5-1 to TRBJ2-5; D not resolved. This CDR3 region has 14 residues. Trimming pared 1 base from V and 1 base from J, leaving 8 bases between. CDR1 and CDR2 (germline): SGHRS, YFSETQ. In DNA, the CDR3 is TGCGCCAGCAGCTTGAGTGGATCCCAAGAGACCCAGTACTTC. It codes for CASSLSGSQETQYF.

This clonotype came up a few times. The CDR3 protein is CSARGRANYGYTF. The CDR3 DNA is TGCAGTGCTAGGGGAAGGGCTAACTATGGCTACACCTTC. The rearrangement joins TRBV20-1 to TRBJ1-2; D is unclear. V lost 3 bases and J lost 0, with 8 bases in between. The CDR3 length is 13 residues. Germline-derived CDR1 and CDR2 are DFQATT and SNEGSKA (reference sequence).

This clonotype turned up a few times. The chain is built from TRBV11-2 and TRBJ2-7; 8 bases line up with TRBD2. Germline V lookup: CDR1 SGHAT, CDR2 FQNNGV. V shed 5 bases, J shed 6 bases, and the junction held 6 bases outside the gene matches. This CDR3 contains 13 residues. CDR3 nucleotide sequence: TGTGCCAGCAGCCCCGAGAGCGGGAGCGAGCAGTACGTC. It translates to CASSPESGSEQYV.

This clonotype has ten or more counts. This chain connects TRBV7-6 to TRBJ1-1; the D gene is possibly TRBD1 (6 bases). Trimming stripped 3 bases from V and 5 bases from J, with 16 bases between. Per the germline V gene, CDR1 is SGHVS and CDR2 is FNYEAQ. This CDR3 is built from 15 residues. The CDR3 is CASSLTQGVWTEAFF. The CDR3 nucleotides are TGTGCCAGCAGCTTGACACAGGGTGTCTGGACTGAAGCTTTCTTT.

The J gene is TRBJ1-1, the V gene TRBV5-1; TRBD1 aligns across 11 bases. Germline V lookup: CDR1 SGHRS, CDR2 YFSETQ. This CDR3 is 16 amino acids long. The V gene end was trimmed by 6 bases and the J gene end by 3 bases; junction bases not matched to a gene: 10. The CDR3 sequence: CASMGEDRGRDTEAFF. The CDR3, as DNA: TGCGCCAGCATGGGTGAGGACAGGGGGCGCGACACTGAAGCTTTCTTT.